This T cell receptor beta chain was found in a study of blood T cell repertoires in COVID-19. Study as a whole: From T cells, B-cell-depleted T cells, or PBMCs came the material, which was cDNA or gDNA.

In germline, CDR1 is SGHDT, CDR2 YYEEEE. There are 13 residues in the CDR3. With 7 bases clipped from V and 1 base from J, the junction kept 0 bases outside the gene matches. Clones were sequenced by immunoSEQ multiplex PCR, and TCRdb holds only the in-frame ones, with some missing. The sample yields around 120,000 clones, approximately 84% seen once. The receptor's source is a human donor in a cohort sampled during active COVID-19. The chain couples TRBV5-6 to TRBJ2-3; 10 positions match TRBD1. The sequenced material came from peripheral blood. The CDR3, as DNA: TGTGCCAGCGGACAGGGGGGCACAGATACGCAGTATTTT. This encodes CASGQGGTDTQYF.